The 18 T cell receptor beta chains listed next were all sequenced from one sample in a study of blood T cell repertoires in COVID-19. Assay: immunoSEQ multiplex PCR; the TCRdb copy retains only in-frame clones and omits some. The sample holds over 350,000 clones; approximately 90% are singletons and the top ten take 0.8% to 0.9%. What was sequenced was PBMCs or T cells enriched from blood (not recorded which). Receptors originate from a woman in her forties who had been exposed to COVID-19.

The rearrangement links TRBV19 to TRBJ1-5, with TRBD1 matching 10 bases. The CDR3 is 15 residues long. CDR1 and CDR2 (germline): LNHDA, SQIVND (reference sequence). Unmatched junction bases numbered 8, after V lost 7 bases and J lost 5 bases. The CDR3 loop reads CASTTPGQGDQPQHF. Here the CDR3 DNA reads TGTGCCAGTACCACCCCCGGACAGGGGGATCAGCCCCAGCATTTT. Complete variable domain (other parts from reference TRBV19 and TRBJ1-5): DGGITQSPKYLFRKEGQNVTLSCEQNLNHDAMYWYRQDPGQGLRLIYYSQIVNDFQKGDIAEGYSVSREKKESFPLTVTSAQKNPTAFYLCASTTPGQGDQPQHFGDGTRLSIL.

The J gene is TRBJ1-2, the V gene TRBV7-3; D remains ambiguous. V was clipped by 0 bases and J by 0 bases, with 8 bases between them. CDR3 length equals 15 residues. The germline V gene encodes CDR1 SGHTA and CDR2 FQGTGA. Here the CDR3 DNA reads TGTGCCAGCAGCTTAACGCAGATATCTAACTATGGCTACACCTTC. Translation: CASSLTQISNYGYTF.

The rearrangement links TRBV30 to TRBJ1-5; 10 nucleotides match TRBD1. This CDR3 has 16 residues. Germline V CDR1 and CDR2: GTSNPN, SVGIG (reference sequence). The V and J ends lost 1 base and 15 bases, in that order; junction bases with no gene match: 18. The DNA for the CDR3 is TGTGCCTGGAGTGCCCAAGACAGGGGGCACTTCGGGATCATGCATTTT. The encoded protein is CAWSAQDRGHFGIMHF.

The chain joins TRBV5-5 to TRBJ1-1; 8 nucleotides agree with TRBD1. J lost 1 base, V lost 0 bases, and 2 bases had no gene match. CDR3 length equals 15 residues. Germline CDR1 and CDR2: SGHKS and YYEKEE (reference sequence). CDR3 loop: CASSLEGQENTEAFF. The DNA of the CDR3 is TGTGCCAGCAGCTTGGAGGGACAGGAGAACACTGAAGCTTTCTTT.

V and J are TRBV13 and TRBJ1-2, with TRBD1 matching 7 bases. The trim removed 5 bases at V and 4 bases at J, leaving 7 bases unmatched. Germline assignment: CDR1 PRHDT and CDR2 FYEKMQ (reference sequence). This CDR3 has 14 residues. The CDR3 region has the DNA TGTGCCAGCAGCCCGAGCGACAGGGCCTATGGCTACACCTTC. It specifies CASSPSDRAYGYTF.

The chain recombines TRBV7-3 with TRBJ2-2; 7 bases fit TRBD1. The ends lost 4 bases at V and 6 bases at J; junction bases unmatched: 8. The CDR3 runs to 15 residues. The germline V gene encodes CDR1 SGHTA and CDR2 FQGTGA. CDR3 in amino acids: CASSSGQMESGELFF. In nucleotides, the CDR3 is TGTGCCAGCAGCTCGGGACAGATGGAGTCCGGGGAGCTGTTTTTT.

This chain joins TRBV24-1 and TRBJ2-2, with TRBD2 matching over 9 bases. This CDR3 is built from 18 residues. Germline V gene lookup returns CDR1 KGHDR and CDR2 SFDVKD. V lost 2 bases, J lost 6 bases, and 12 bases stayed unmatched. The CDR3 sequence is CATSDSFRVLAGPGELFF. The CDR3 DNA follows: TGTGCCACCAGTGATTCTTTTCGGGTTCTAGCGGGACCCGGGGAGCTGTTTTTT.

This rearrangement joins TRBV7-2 to TRBJ2-1, with D maybe TRBD2 (5 bases). V lost 2 bases and J 0 bases, leaving 14 bases between the germline ends. The CDR3 loop spans 17 amino acids. Germline values: CDR1 SGHTA, CDR2 FQGNSA. The DNA of the CDR3 is TGTGCCAGCAGCTTACTAGGCGGGCCAAGCTCCTACAATGAGCAGTTCTTC. It yields the protein CASSLLGGPSSYNEQFF.

The chain joins TRBV12-5 to TRBJ1-4; no firm D call. The germline gives CDR1 LGHNT, CDR2 FRNRAP. The CDR3 has 20 residues. Trimming shortened V by 2 bases and J by 3 bases, and 25 bases separated the two germline ends. DNA for the CDR3: TGTGCTAGTGGTTTGATAAGAACTCTTCTCAGGCAATCGTCTAATGAAAAACTGTTTTTT. Amino acid sequence: CASGLIRTLLRQSSNEKLFF.

This chain uses TRBV7-9 with TRBJ2-3, with D unresolved. Germline loops: CDR1 SEHNR, CDR2 FQNEAQ (reference sequence). This CDR3 comprises 11 residues. The germline V and J ends were trimmed by 5 bases and 6 bases, with 6 bases remaining between them. CDR3 sequence: CASSLQDTQYF. CDR3 DNA sequence: TGTGCCAGCAGCCTTCAGGATACGCAGTATTTT.

This chain uses TRBV5-1 with TRBJ1-1; tentative D call: TRBD1 (6 bases). Trimming pared 0 bases from V and 0 bases from J, leaving 12 bases between. Germline CDR1 reads SGHRS; CDR2 reads YFSETQ. The CDR3 is made up of 16 amino acids. DNA of the CDR3: TGCGCCAGCAGCTTGGGGGCAGGGGTGGTGAACACTGAAGCTTTCTTT. Translating it yields CASSLGAGVVNTEAFF.

J is TRBJ2-1 and V is TRBV30; 13 bases agree with TRBD2. Trimming at V came to 0 bases and at J to 9 bases, leaving 5 bases not matched to a gene. This CDR3 contains 15 residues. Germline lookup yields CDR1 GTSNPN and CDR2 SVGIG (reference sequence). In nucleotides, the CDR3 is TGTGCCTGGAGTGTAACTAGCGGGGGGGCAGGTGAGCAGTTCTTC. This translates into CAWSVTSGGAGEQFF.

The rearrangement uses TRBV2 and TRBJ1-1; no clear D. Germline loops: CDR1 SNHLY, CDR2 FYNNEI. Trimming took 5 bases from V and 6 from J, leaving 13 bases between them. The CDR3 sequence is 13 residues long. CDR3 sequence: CASSWKMEAEAFF. Written as DNA, the CDR3 is TGTGCCAGCAGTTGGAAGATGGAGGCTGAAGCTTTCTTT. Full variable domain (rest looked up from reference TRBV2 and TRBJ1-1): EPEVTQTPSHQVTQMGQEVILRCVPISNHLYFYWYRQILGQKVEFLVSFYNNEISEKSEIFDDQFSVERPDGSNFTLKIRSTKLEDSAMYFCASSWKMEAEAFFGQGTRLTVV.

The chain combines TRBV29-1 with TRBJ1-2; 8 nucleotides agree with TRBD1. After removal of 6 bases from V and 3 bases from J, the junction contained 9 bases not matched to a gene. Per germline, CDR1 SQVTM and CDR2 ANQGSEA. This CDR3 comprises 14 residues. CDR3: CSVVGQGADYGYTF. CDR3 coding DNA: TGCAGCGTCGTTGGACAGGGCGCTGACTATGGCTACACCTTC. Full variable domain (rest looked up from reference TRBV29-1 and TRBJ1-2): SAVISQKPSRDICQRGTSLTIQCQVDSQVTMMFWYRQQPGQSLTLIATANQGSEATYESGFVIDKFPISRPNLTFSTLTVSNMSPEDSSIYLCSVVGQGADYGYTFGSGTRLTVV.

The V call is TRBV7-9, the J call TRBJ2-1, with 8 bases lining up with TRBD1. The CDR3 is made up of 15 amino acids. Per germline, CDR1 SEHNR and CDR2 FQNEAQ (reference sequence). Germline trimming cut 2 bases from V and 6 bases from J; bases unmatched to any gene: 6. CDR3 loop: CASSLSGTGFNEQFF. The DNA for the CDR3 is TGTGCCAGCAGCTTATCGGGGACAGGATTCAATGAGCAGTTCTTC.

This sequence joins TRBV27 and TRBJ1-5; D gene unclear. Trimming took 2 bases from V and 4 from J, leaving 6 bases between them. The CDR3 consists of 13 residues. CDR1 MNHEY and CDR2 SMNVEV come from the germline V gene (reference sequence). The CDR3 nucleotides are TGTGCCAGCAGTTTAAACGGTAATCAGCCCCAGCATTTT. Its protein is CASSLNGNQPQHF.

About this clone itself: Relative to the germline gene, one junction end is altered; a read error may explain this. The chain has TRBV7-7 and TRBJ2-5, with 8 bases aligning to TRBD2. Per germline, CDR1 SSHAT and CDR2 FNYEAQ (reference sequence). This CDR3 comprises 14 residues. The CDR3 coding sequence is TGTGCTAGCAGCTCGACTAGCGATCGGGAGCCCCAGTACTTC. Translated: CASSSTSDREPQYF.

V and J are TRBV5-6 and TRBJ2-4; 7 bases agree with TRBD1. This CDR3 is 17 amino acids long. Trimming cost V 4 bases and J 6 bases; bases outside gene matches: 16. Per the germline V gene, CDR1 is SGHDT and CDR2 is YYEEEE. CDR3 sequence reads: CASSGTLQGVRRNIQYF. The CDR3 DNA follows: TGTGCCAGCAGCGGAACCCTCCAGGGGGTAAGGAGAAACATTCAGTACTTC.